This T cell receptor (beta chain) was sequenced during a study of blood T cell repertoires in COVID-19. Study summary: Some COVID-19 samples were acute and others convalescent; all came from the United States, Italy and Spain. T cells, B-cell-depleted T cells, or PBMCs supplied cDNA or gDNA.

As originally analysed: Reference gene primer amplification gave estimated nucleated cell counts. Assay: immunoSEQ multiplex PCR; the TCRdb copy retains only in-frame clones and omits some. For V, J and clone size, that table is used; D and trimming come from the DNA. The sample lists around 430,000 clones; 70% to 90% were seen once. With 6 bases clipped from V and 1 base from J, the junction kept 6 bases outside the gene matches. The CDR3 totals 15 residues. Per the germline V gene, CDR1 is LNHDA and CDR2 is SQIVND (reference sequence). This receptor was obtained from a woman aged 45-59 years with COVID-19, enrolled during active disease. The material sequenced was peripheral blood. The chain joins TRBV19 to TRBJ1-1, with 9 positions matching TRBD1. The CDR3 protein is CASSPLGQGNTEAFF. The CDR3 DNA follows: TGTGCCAGTAGCCCCTTGGGACAGGGGAACACTGAAGCTTTCTTT.